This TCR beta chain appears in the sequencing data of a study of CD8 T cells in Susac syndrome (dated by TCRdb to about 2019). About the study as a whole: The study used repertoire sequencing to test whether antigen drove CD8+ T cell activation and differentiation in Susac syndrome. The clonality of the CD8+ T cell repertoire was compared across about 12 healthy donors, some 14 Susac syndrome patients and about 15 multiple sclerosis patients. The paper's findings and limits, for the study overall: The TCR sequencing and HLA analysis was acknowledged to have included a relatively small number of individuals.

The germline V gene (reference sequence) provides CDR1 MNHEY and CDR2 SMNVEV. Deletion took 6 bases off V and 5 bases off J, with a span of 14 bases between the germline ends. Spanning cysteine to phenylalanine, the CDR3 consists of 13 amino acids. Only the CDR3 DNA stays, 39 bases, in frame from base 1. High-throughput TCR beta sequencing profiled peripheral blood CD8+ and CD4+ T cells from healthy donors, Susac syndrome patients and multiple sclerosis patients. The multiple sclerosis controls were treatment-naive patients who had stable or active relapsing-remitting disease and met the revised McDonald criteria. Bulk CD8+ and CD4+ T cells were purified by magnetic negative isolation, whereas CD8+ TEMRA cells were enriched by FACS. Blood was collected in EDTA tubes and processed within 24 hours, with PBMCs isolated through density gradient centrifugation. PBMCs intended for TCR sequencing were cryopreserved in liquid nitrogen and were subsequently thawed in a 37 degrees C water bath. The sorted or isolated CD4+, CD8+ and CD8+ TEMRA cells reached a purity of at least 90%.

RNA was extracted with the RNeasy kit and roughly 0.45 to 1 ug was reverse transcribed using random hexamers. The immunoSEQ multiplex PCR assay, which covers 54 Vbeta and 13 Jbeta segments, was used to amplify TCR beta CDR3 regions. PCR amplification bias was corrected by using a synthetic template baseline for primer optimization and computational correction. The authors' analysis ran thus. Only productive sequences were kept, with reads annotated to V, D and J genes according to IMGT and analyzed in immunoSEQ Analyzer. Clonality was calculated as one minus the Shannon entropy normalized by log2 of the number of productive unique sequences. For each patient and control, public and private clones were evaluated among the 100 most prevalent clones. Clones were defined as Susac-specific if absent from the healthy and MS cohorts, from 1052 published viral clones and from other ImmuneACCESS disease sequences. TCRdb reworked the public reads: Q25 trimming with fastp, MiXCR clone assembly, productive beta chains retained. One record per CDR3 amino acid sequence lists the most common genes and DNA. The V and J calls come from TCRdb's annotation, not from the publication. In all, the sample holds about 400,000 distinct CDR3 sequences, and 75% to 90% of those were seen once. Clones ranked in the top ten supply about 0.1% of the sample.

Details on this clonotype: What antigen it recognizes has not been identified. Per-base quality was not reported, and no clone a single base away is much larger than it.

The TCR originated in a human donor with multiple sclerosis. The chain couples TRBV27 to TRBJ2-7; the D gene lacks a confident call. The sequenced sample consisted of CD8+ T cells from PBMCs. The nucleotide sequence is TGTGCCAGCAGCTTTTACTTATCCGACGAGCAGTACTTC. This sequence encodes CASSFYLSDEQYF.